This TCR beta chain was obtained from a study of blood T cell repertoires in COVID-19 (dated by TCRdb to about 2020). For the study in its entirety: The collaborator samples originated in the United States, Italy and Spain and spanned the acute and convalescent phases of COVID-19. The prospective study material was composed of cDNA or gDNA derived from T cells, B-cell-depleted T cells, or PBMCs. Deeply sampled blood TCRbeta repertoires from subjects exposed to, actively infected with, or recovered from COVID-19 were included in the dataset. The repertoires were released in a freely available public database intended as a resource for research on the immune response to SARS-CoV-2. The samples were drawn from two sources: the first 160 participants of the ongoing ImmuneRACE study, and 950 to 1,500 subjects contributed by 6 global collaborators. Sample metadata almost always included a de-identified subject ID, COVID-19 status, age in years and sex. Where HLA class I and class II types were available, the types were taken from metadata supplied by the sample provider, not from assay-based typing.

The study at large found these results: The amount of clinical and demographic metadata varied by source and participant and was provided uncurated.

Participants in the prospective study were aged about 18 to 95 years, lived in under 30 United States geographic areas, and enrolled through a virtual design. To assign participants to cohorts, the prospective study relied on clinical history that participants themselves reported in a screening survey and a study questionnaire. In the prospective study, mobile phlebotomists collected whole blood, serum and a nasopharyngeal or oropharyngeal swab from each participant. Prospective study participants could optionally give additional blood draws and questionnaires over a roughly 2-month period. Before DNA extraction, blood samples from the prospective study were shipped at room temperature or frozen. A word on this clone: It lacks a known antigen. No base qualities exist here, and no much larger clone lies one base off it.

The CDR3 has 15 amino acids, counting the end cysteine and phenylalanine. Only CDR3 DNA is held: 45 bases, read in frame from base 1. The germline V gene (reference sequence) provides CDR1 LGHDT and CDR2 YNNKEL. Clipping removes 4 bases from V and 8 bases from J, with 13 as the unmatched junction base count. TCRbeta CDR3 regions were amplified from genomic DNA by means of the immunoSEQ Assay, a bias-controlled multiplex PCR. The paper's processing steps were these. Within the assay, amplification of reference gene primers was used to estimate how many nucleated cells each sample contained. To quantify the absolute abundance of each unique TCRbeta CDR3 rearrangement, sequence reads were collapsed and filtered. For each sample, productive Simpson clonality was calculated as the square root of Simpson's diversity index over productive rearrangements. Held by TCRdb, this immuneACCESS table contains in-frame sequences only and omits some clones. Under half of the omission traces to an unresolved V gene where checked; the cause of the rest is unknown. V and J calls and clone size are those listed in that table; D and trimming were worked out from the DNA. The sample table shows about 210,000 clones, and 81% are seen once. Around 9% of the sample comes from the top ten.

The rearrangement combines TRBV3-1 (or the pseudogene TRBV3-2) with TRBJ1-2, with 7 central nucleotides matching TRBD1. Sequencing input: PBMCs or T cells enriched from blood (not recorded which). The sequence was collected from a woman aged 50 to 65 with acute COVID-19. The CDR3 region: CASSPGGRPERGYTF. In nucleotides, the sequence is TGTGCCAGCAGCCCAGGGGGGCGGCCAGAAAGGGGCTACACCTTC.